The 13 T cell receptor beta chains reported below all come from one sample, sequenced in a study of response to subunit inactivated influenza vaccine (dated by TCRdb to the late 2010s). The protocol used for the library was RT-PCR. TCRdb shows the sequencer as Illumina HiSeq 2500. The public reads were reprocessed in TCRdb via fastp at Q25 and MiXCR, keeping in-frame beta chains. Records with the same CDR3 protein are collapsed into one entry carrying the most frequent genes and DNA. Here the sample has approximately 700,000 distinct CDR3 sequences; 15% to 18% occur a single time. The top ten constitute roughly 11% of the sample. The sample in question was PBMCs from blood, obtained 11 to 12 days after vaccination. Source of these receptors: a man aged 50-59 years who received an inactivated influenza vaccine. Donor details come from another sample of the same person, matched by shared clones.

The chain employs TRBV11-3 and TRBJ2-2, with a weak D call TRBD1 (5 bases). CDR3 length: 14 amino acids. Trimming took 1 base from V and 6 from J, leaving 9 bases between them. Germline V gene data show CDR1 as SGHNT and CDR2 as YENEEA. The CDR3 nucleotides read TGTGCCAGCAGCTTAGCCAGGGAAGCCGGGGAGCTGTTTTTT. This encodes CASSLAREAGELFF.

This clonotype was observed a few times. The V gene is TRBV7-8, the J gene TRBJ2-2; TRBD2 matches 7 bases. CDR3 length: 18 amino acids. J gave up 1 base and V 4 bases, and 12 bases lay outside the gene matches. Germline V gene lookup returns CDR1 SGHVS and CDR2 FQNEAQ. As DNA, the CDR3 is TGTGCCAGCAGCTACCCACGATGGGAGCGGGAGAACACCGGGGAGCTGTTTTTT. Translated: CASSYPRWERENTGELFF.

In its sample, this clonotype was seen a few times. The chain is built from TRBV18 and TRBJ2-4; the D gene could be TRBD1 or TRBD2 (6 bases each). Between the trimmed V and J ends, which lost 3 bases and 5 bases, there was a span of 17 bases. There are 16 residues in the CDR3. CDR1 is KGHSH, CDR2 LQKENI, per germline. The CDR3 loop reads CASSPGRVRGENIQYF. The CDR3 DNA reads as TGTGCCAGCTCACCGGGAAGAGTAAGGGGGGAAAACATTCAGTACTTC.

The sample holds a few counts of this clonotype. CDR3 sequence: CSATLQGIDGYTF. The CDR3 coding sequence is TGCAGTGCTACGCTACAGGGGATCGATGGCTACACCTTC. V usage is TRBV20-1 and J usage is TRBJ1-2; 7 nucleotides agree with TRBD1. CDR3 length: 13 amino acids. The V and J ends lost 4 bases and 6 bases, in that order; junction bases with no gene match: 8. Germline V gene lookup returns CDR1 DFQATT and CDR2 SNEGSKA (reference sequence).

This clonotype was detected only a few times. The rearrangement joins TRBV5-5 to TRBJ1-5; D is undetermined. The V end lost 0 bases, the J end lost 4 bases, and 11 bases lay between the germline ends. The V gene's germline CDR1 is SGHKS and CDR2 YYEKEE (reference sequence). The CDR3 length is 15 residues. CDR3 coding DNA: TGTGCCAGCAGCTTGGTTTGGGGTAGGAATCAGCCCCAGCATTTT. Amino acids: CASSLVWGRNQPQHF.

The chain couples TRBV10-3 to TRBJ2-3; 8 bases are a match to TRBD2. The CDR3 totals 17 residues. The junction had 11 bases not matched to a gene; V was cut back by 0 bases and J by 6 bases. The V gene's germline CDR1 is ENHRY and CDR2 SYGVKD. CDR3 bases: TGTGCCATCAGTGAGTCGAAGGGTCTTCCTAGCGGGGATACGCAGTATTTT. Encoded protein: CAISESKGLPSGDTQYF.

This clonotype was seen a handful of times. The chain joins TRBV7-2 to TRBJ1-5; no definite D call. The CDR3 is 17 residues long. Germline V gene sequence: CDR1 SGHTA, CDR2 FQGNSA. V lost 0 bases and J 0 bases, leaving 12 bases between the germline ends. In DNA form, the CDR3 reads TGTGCCAGCAGCTTAGCGGCAGCACTTGTTAGCAATCAGCCCCAGCATTTT. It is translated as CASSLAAALVSNQPQHF.

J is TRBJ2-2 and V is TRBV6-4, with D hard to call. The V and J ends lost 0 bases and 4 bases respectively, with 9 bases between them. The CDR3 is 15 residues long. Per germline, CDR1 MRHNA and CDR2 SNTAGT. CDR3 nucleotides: TGTGCCAGCAGTGACTCCCCACATCCCACCGGGGAGCTGTTTTTT. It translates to CASSDSPHPTGELFF.

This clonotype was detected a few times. This CDR3 is CASSLYGGKNQPQHF. The CDR3 DNA sequence: TGCGCCAGCAGCTTATACGGAGGGAAGAATCAGCCCCAGCATTTT. The gene calls are TRBV5-1 and TRBJ1-5; D gene uncertain. This CDR3 has 15 amino acids. V shed 2 bases and J shed 4 bases, with 13 bases lying between them. From germline, CDR1 is SGHRS and CDR2 YFSETQ. Looking up the rest from reference TRBV5-1 and TRBJ1-5 gives the full variable domain: KAGVTQTPRYLIKTRGQQVTLSCSPISGHRSVSWYQQTPGQGLQFLFEYFSETQRNKGNFPGRFSGRQFSNSRSEMNVSTLELGDSALYLCASSLYGGKNQPQHFGDGTRLSIL.

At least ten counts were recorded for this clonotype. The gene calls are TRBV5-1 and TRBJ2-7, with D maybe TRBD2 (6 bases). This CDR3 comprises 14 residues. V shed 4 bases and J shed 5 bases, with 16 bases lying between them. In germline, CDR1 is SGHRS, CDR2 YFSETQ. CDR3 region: CASSLSWGVHEQYF. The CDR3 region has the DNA TGCGCCAGCAGCCTCTCCTGGGGGGTCCACGAGCAGTACTTC.

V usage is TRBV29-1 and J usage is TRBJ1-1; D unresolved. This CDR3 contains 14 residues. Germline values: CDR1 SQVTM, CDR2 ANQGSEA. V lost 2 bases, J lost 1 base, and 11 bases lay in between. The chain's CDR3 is CSVESQAQNTEAFF. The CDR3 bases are TGCAGCGTTGAAAGTCAAGCACAGAACACTGAAGCTTTCTTT.

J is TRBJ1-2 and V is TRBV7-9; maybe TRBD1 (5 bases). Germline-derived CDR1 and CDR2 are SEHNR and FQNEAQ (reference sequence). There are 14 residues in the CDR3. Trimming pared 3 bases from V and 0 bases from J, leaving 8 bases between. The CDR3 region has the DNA TGTGCCAGCAGCTTTTCAGGGTCTAACTATGGCTACACCTTC. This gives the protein CASSFSGSNYGYTF.

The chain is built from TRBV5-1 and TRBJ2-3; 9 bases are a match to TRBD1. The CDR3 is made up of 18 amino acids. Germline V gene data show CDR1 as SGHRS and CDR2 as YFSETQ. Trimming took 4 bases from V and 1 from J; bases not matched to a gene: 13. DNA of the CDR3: TGCGCCAGCAGCGAGAGGGGACAGGGTAAAGGTGGCACAGATACGCAGTATTTT. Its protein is CASSERGQGKGGTDTQYF.